This T cell receptor (beta chain) was recorded in a study of T cells in Graves' hyperthyroidism and ophthalmopathy (dated by TCRdb to between 2018 and 2021). Concerning the study at large: Peripheral blood was collected at initial diagnosis, before any treatment. To identify distinguishing TCR V-J signatures, a discovery cohort of about 95 patients was used, comprising fewer than 45 with Graves' ophthalmopathy and approximately 57 with stable Graves' hyperthyroidism. Prospective prediction of ophthalmopathy was tested in an independent validation cohort of some 19 hyperthyroidism patients and some 17 patients who later progressed to ophthalmopathy. For training and testing, the roughly 100 patients in the discovery cohort were randomly divided in a 7:3 ratio. In about 6 Graves' hyperthyroidism patients, the study also compared T-cell repertoires from thyroid tissue with T-cell repertoires from blood. Once sampling was done, hyperthyroidism patients were given methimazole at a starting dose of 30 mg daily, whereas ophthalmopathy patients were given high-dose intravenous methylprednisolone. According to the paper, TCR Vbeta CDR3 sequencing was carried out on 135 peripheral blood samples, which came from some 41 ophthalmopathy, about 75 hyperthyroidism and approximately 17 progressor patients. The research as a whole found: No statistical method was used to set the sample size in advance, and investigators knew the group allocation. In validation, the model predicted progression to ophthalmopathy a median of about 6.8 months before onset, with about 71% sensitivity and about 75% specificity. A model built on a 13 V-J signature distinguished ophthalmopathy from stable hyperthyroidism, reaching 85% to 90% sensitivity and 81.08% specificity in cross-validation and 80%/75% in testing. Most expanded thyroid clonotypes (frequency above 0.001) were also detected in blood, a finding suggesting that blood repertoires may reflect thyroid immune responses.

The TCR beta CDR3 regions were amplified from RNA transcripts. The TCR CDR3 was subjected to a first round of RT-PCR using the HTBI primer set and the Qiagen OneStep RT-PCR kit. Libraries were constructed in a second round of multiplex PCR, after which size selection and purification were performed. Paired-end sequencing of the libraries was performed with 100 bp reads on an Illumina HiSeq2000. Per the authors' processing: SOAPnuke was used to process the raw data, with reads discarded if the reads contained adapters or uncalled bases, had a mean Phred below 15, or lacked an exact constant-primer or identifier match. High-quality paired reads were merged with COPE v1.2.5, and unique nucleotide sequences were defined as clonotypes. Clonotypes were aligned to IMGT TRBV, TRBD and TRBJ reference segments using MiTCR v1.1. The analysis included only V-J combinations with a frequency above 0.0001, which together covered 99% to 99.2% of the repertoires. The TCS score was defined as F50 (clonal expansion) divided by E x V (chaos), with BLOSUM62-based TCRdist calculated between CDR3 peptides within each V-J. Welch's t-statistics and random forest reduced 450 to 600 V-J features to around 14, which were used in a naive Bayes classifier (R e1071). Using fastp at Q25 and MiXCR, TCRdb reprocessed the public reads and kept productive beta chains. Each CDR3 protein appears once, grouped with its most common genes and DNA. The V and J calls reflect TCRdb's pipeline rather than the authors' work. The sample table holds fewer than 850,000 distinct CDR3 sequences, of which around a sixth were seen once. Together, the top ten hold around 15% of the sample.

At the junction V is shortened by 5 bases and J by 5 bases, with 16 bases in between. Including cysteine and phenylalanine, the CDR3 has 15 amino acids. The only DNA kept is the CDR3, 45 bases in frame from the first base. The germline V gene (reference sequence) supplies CDR1 SEHNR and CDR2 FQNEAQ. Stable Graves' hyperthyroidism was defined as no progression to ophthalmopathy during 18 months of follow-up. Hyperthyroidism patients were aged 18 to 65 years and newly diagnosed, with disease duration of less than 2 months. Patients with uncontrolled infections, other autoimmune diseases, pregnancy or lactation were excluded. Diagnoses were based on clinical symptoms, serum thyroxine and TRAb, thyroid ultrasound and orbital computed tomography. Ficoll-Paque density gradient centrifugation was used to isolate PBMCs from under 11 ml of fresh peripheral blood. Trizol reagent was used to extract total RNA, and RNA quality was then checked on an Agilent 2100 Bioanalyzer.

This clonotype has ten or more counts. Its antigen is unknown. Base qualities are not at hand, and no much larger clone is one base apart. The rearrangement joined TRBV7-9 to TRBJ2-1, and perhaps TRBD2 as D gene, on 6 matching bases. The specimen sequenced was blood. This receptor was taken from a man aged 50 or older with Graves' hyperthyroidism. The DNA sequence is TGTGCCAGCAGCGATCCCGGGACTGGCAACAATGAGCAGTTCTTC. Its amino acids are CASSDPGTGNNEQFF.